This passage covers 5 T cell receptor beta chains from one sample sequenced in a study of identical twins listed by TCRdb under 2016. Library method: 5' RACE. Instrument used: Illumina HiSeq 2000. TCRdb itself trimmed the public reads at Q25 with fastp, ran MiXCR and retained productive beta chains. Rows merge per CDR3 protein into single entries with the most common DNA and genes. The table for this sample lists 200,000 or so distinct CDR3 sequences; 15% of them were counted only once. 35% to 45% of the sample goes to the ten largest clones. This sample also appeared in a second study, on T cells expressing NK-cell markers.

Input material: CD8+ T cells sorted from blood. These receptors all come from a woman aged 18 to 35 in good health.

This chain joins TRBV20-1 and TRBJ2-1, with 7 bases fitting TRBD1. J was trimmed by 5 bases and V by 6 bases; bases with no gene match: 16. The CDR3 is 16 residues long. Germline V gene lookup returns CDR1 DFQATT and CDR2 SNEGSKA (reference sequence). In DNA, the CDR3 is TGCAGTGCAAGAAACAGGGGAAACCTAATCGACAATGAGCAGTTCTTC. Translation gives CSARNRGNLIDNEQFF.

The chain joins TRBV20-1 to TRBJ2-7; 11 bases line up with TRBD2. Unmatched junction bases numbered 6, after V lost 5 bases and J lost 6 bases. Germline V gene sequence: CDR1 DFQATT, CDR2 SNEGSKA (reference sequence). The CDR3 runs to 13 residues. CDR3 residues: CSAPGLAVGEQYF. In DNA, the CDR3 is TGCAGTGCTCCGGGACTAGCGGTGGGCGAGCAGTACTTC.

For the CDR3, the DNA is TGCGCCAGCAGCTTCCGACTAGCGACAGATACGCAGTATTTT. This gives the protein CASSFRLATDTQYF. The V gene is TRBV5-1, the J gene TRBJ2-3; TRBD2 matches at 8 bases. The CDR3 is made up of 14 amino acids. Germline CDR1 is SGHRS and CDR2 is YFSETQ. With V trimmed by 2 bases and J by 3 bases, 2 bases remained unmatched.

This clonotype came up a few times. The chain recombines TRBV7-9 with TRBJ2-5; no firm D call. This CDR3 has 12 residues. V lost 4 bases to trimming and J lost 5 bases, with 8 bases between them. Germline lookup yields CDR1 SEHNR and CDR2 FQNEAQ (reference sequence). CDR3 sequence: CASSSRMETQYF. CDR3 nucleotide sequence: TGTGCCAGCAGCTCTCGAATGGAGACCCAGTACTTC.

This clonotype was counted between two and nine times. This rearrangement joins TRBV7-9 to TRBJ1-5; D is perhaps TRBD1 (5 bases). Germline V gene sequence: CDR1 SEHNR, CDR2 FQNEAQ (reference sequence). V lost 4 bases and J 6 bases, leaving 13 bases between the germline ends. The CDR3 extends over 14 amino acids. CDR3 nucleotide sequence: TGTGCCAGCAGCTCCGTGCAGGGTTTTCAGCCCCAGCATTTT. Its translation: CASSSVQGFQPQHF.